The rows below give T cell receptor beta chains drawn from one sample of a study of T cells in narcolepsy. Sequencing was performed with immunoSEQ multiplex PCR; in TCRdb, only in-frame clones are kept and a portion is missing. The sample has some 30,000 clones; around 90% are singletons. Sample: CD45RA- memory CD4+ T cells from PBMCs. These receptor sequences come from a human donor with narcolepsy. CDR3s include the opening cysteine and the closing phenylalanine or tryptophan. Fields, in order: J gene, clone size, V gene, CDR3 protein. Clone size appears in some rows only: once, few, many, or a class for an expanded clone.

j_gene: TRBJ2-2; abundance: NA; v_gene: TRBV11-3; CDR3aa: CASSPHRLTGELFF
j_gene: TRBJ2-7; abundance: NA; v_gene: TRBV5-4; CDR3aa: CASSFGVGFDEQYF
j_gene: TRBJ2-7; abundance: NA; v_gene: TRBV6-5; CDR3aa: CASSRLAGGLEQYF
j_gene: TRBJ1-1; abundance: NA; v_gene: TRBV5-1; CDR3aa: CASSLDRTRQGRNTEAFF
j_gene: TRBJ1-5; abundance: NA; v_gene: TRBV28; CDR3aa: CASSSLGTAPYSNQPQHF
j_gene: TRBJ1-2; abundance: NA; v_gene: TRBV10-3; CDR3aa: CAIRDTGIGGYTF
j_gene: TRBJ2-3; abundance: NA; v_gene: TRBV9; CDR3aa: CASSVTSTRQGISTDTQYF
j_gene: TRBJ2-7; abundance: NA; v_gene: TRBV7-2; CDR3aa: CASSMDSATSYEQYF
j_gene: TRBJ2-2; abundance: NA; v_gene: TRBV5-1; CDR3aa: CASSTWHLSGNTGELFF
j_gene: TRBJ2-1; abundance: once; v_gene: TRBV7-9; CDR3aa: CASSPRPGLAINEQFF
j_gene: TRBJ1-6; abundance: NA; v_gene: TRBV6-4; CDR3aa: CASSVPTTGQGSSSPLHF
j_gene: TRBJ1-5; abundance: NA; v_gene: TRBV30; CDR3aa: CAWSLDSSQPQHF
j_gene: TRBJ1-1; abundance: once; v_gene: TRBV6-5; CDR3aa: CASSYAGNTEAFF
j_gene: TRBJ2-7; abundance: NA; v_gene: TRBV6-1; CDR3aa: CASSELRGSSYEQYF
j_gene: TRBJ1-6; abundance: NA; v_gene: TRBV18; CDR3aa: CASSPRSGSDSPLHF
j_gene: TRBJ2-2; abundance: NA; v_gene: TRBV7-2; CDR3aa: CASSADRGNTGELFF
j_gene: TRBJ2-4; abundance: NA; v_gene: TRBV25-1; CDR3aa: CASSPLARGPKNIQYF
j_gene: TRBJ2-5; abundance: once; v_gene: TRBV11-2; CDR3aa: CASSLDPQGAQETQYF
j_gene: TRBJ2-2; abundance: NA; v_gene: TRBV7-6; CDR3aa: CASSPQVAGNTGELFF
j_gene: TRBJ1-6; abundance: NA; v_gene: TRBV5-6; CDR3aa: CASSLDGGGHNSPLHF
j_gene: TRBJ2-7; abundance: few; v_gene: TRBV6-1; CDR3aa: CASREQGSPSYEQYF
j_gene: TRBJ2-5; abundance: NA; v_gene: TRBV28; CDR3aa: CASSLWHRGQAGQYF
j_gene: TRBJ2-7; abundance: NA; v_gene: TRBV28; CDR3aa: CASSFYTGTPYF
j_gene: TRBJ2-3; abundance: NA; v_gene: TRBV9; CDR3aa: CASSVGDPDTQYF
j_gene: NA; abundance: NA; v_gene: TRBV7-2; CDR3aa: CASTKERGLSYEQYF
j_gene: TRBJ1-2; abundance: NA; v_gene: TRBV4-3; CDR3aa: CASSQGAPKRQGYYGYTF
j_gene: TRBJ2-7; abundance: NA; v_gene: TRBV28; CDR3aa: CASKSRGVRWEQYF
j_gene: TRBJ2-2; abundance: NA; v_gene: TRBV5-1; CDR3aa: CASSLDGGGTGELFF
j_gene: TRBJ2-7; abundance: NA; v_gene: TRBV11-3; CDR3aa: CASSGLAYEQYF
j_gene: TRBJ2-4; abundance: NA; v_gene: TRBV28; CDR3aa: CASSQVLNIQYF